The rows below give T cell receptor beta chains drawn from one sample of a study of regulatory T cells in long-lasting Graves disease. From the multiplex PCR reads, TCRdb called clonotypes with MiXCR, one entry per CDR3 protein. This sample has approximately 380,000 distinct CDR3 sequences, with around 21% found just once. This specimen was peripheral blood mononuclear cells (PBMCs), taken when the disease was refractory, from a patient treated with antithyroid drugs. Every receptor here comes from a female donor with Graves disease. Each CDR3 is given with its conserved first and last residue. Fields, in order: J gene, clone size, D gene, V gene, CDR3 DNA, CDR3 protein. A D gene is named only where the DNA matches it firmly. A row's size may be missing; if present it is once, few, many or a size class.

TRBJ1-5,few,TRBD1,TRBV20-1,TGCAGTGCTCACACAGGGGGCGATCAGCCCCAGCATTTT,CSAHTGGDQPQHF
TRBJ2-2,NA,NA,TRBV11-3,TGTGCCAGCAGCCGAACGATCACCGGGGAGCTGTTTTTT,CASSRTITGELFF
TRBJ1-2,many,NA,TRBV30,TGTGCCTGGACAGCTTCTAACTATGGCTACACCTTC,CAWTASNYGYTF
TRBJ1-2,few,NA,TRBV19,TGTGCCAGTAGTATACGAGGGGACTATGGCTACACCTTC,CASSIRGDYGYTF
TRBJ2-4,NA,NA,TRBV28,TGTGCCAGCAGTTTACAACGGGGGACCCTAGCCAAAAACATTCAGTACTTC,CASSLQRGTLAKNIQYF
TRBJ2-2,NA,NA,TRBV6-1,TGTGCCACCGAACTCCGGACCGGGGAGCTGTTTTTT,CATELRTGELFF
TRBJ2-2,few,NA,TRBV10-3,TGTGCCATCAGTGAATTTCCGCGGGAGAACACCGGGGAGCTGTTTTTT,CAISEFPRENTGELFF
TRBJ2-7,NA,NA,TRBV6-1,TGTGCCAGCGGGATAGCGGTAACGCGGGAGCAGTACTTC,CASGIAVTREQYF
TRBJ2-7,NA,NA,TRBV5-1,TGCGCCAGCAGCTTGCAGGGAGCGAACTACGAGCAGTACTTC,CASSLQGANYEQYF
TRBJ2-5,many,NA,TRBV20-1,TGCAGTGCTGGCCGGGGGATCGGGGAGACCCAGTACTTC,CSAGRGIGETQYF
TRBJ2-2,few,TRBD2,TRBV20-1,TGCAGTGCTAGAGCGGGACTAGCGGGAATCACCGGGGAGCTGTTTTTT,CSARAGLAGITGELFF
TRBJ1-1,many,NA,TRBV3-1,TGTGCCAGCAGCCTAGACGGGCTGGGGAACACTGAAGCTTTCTTT,CASSLDGLGNTEAFF
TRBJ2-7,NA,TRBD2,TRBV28,TGTGCCAGCAGCCCCGGACTAGCGGGAGGGGCCACCGACGAGCAGTACTTC,CASSPGLAGGATDEQYF
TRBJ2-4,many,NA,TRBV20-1,TGCAGTGCTAGAGAGGTCTCCGGCATTCAGTACTTC,CSAREVSGIQYF
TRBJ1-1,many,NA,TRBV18,TGTGCCAGCTCACCTTCGGGCAGGCTAGCTGAAGCTTTCTTT,CASSPSGRLAEAFF
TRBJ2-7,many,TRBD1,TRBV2,TGTGCCAGCACCCCGGAGGACAGGGTCTTGGACGAGCAGTACTTC,CASTPEDRVLDEQYF
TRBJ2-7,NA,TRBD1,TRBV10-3,TGTGCCATCACCCGGGACAGAGCCTACGAGCAGTACTTC,CAITRDRAYEQYF
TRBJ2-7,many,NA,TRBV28,TGTGCCAGCAGTTTAATCGCACGGCCCTACGAGCAGTACTTC,CASSLIARPYEQYF
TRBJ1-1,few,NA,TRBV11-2,TGTGCCAGCAGCTCCCTATTGTACCCGAACACTGAAGCTTTCTTT,CASSSLLYPNTEAFF
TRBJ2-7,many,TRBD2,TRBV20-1,TGCAGTGCTAGACCACTGTTAGCGGGAGCCCGTTCCTACGAGCAGTACTTC,CSARPLLAGARSYEQYF
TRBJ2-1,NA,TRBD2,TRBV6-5,TGTGCCAGCAGTTACTTAGCGGGAGGGTCCTACAATGAGCAGTTCTTC,CASSYLAGGSYNEQFF
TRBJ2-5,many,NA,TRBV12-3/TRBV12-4,TGTGCCAGCAGCAAAGGGGCAGAGACCCAGTACTTC,CASSKGAETQYF
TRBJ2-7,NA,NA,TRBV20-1,TGCAGTGCTCCCGGGCGGGACACCACCTACGGGCAGTACTTC,CSAPGRDTTYGQYF
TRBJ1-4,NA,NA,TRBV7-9,TGTGCCAGCAGGAGCAGGGAGCTTAATGAAAAACTGTTTTTT,CASRSRELNEKLFF
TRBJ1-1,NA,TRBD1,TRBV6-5,TGTGCCAGCAGTTACCAGACAGGGAGGGAAGCTTTCTTT,CASSYQTGREAFF
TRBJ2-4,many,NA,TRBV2,TGTGCCAGCGGGGAAAACATTCAGTACTTC,CASGENIQYF
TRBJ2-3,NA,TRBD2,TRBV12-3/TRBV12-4,TGTGCCAGCAGCGGGACTAGCGGGAGAACAGATACGCAGTATTTT,CASSGTSGRTDTQYF
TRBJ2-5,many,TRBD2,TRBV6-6,TGTGCCAGCAGTTACTCGATCCAGACTAGCGGGAGTGCGGAGACCCAGTACTTC,CASSYSIQTSGSAETQYF
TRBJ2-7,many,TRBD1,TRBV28,TGTGCCAGCAGTCGCGCCGGGACAGGGGGGGGATACGAGCAGTACTTC,CASSRAGTGGGYEQYF
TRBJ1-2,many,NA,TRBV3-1,TGTGCCAGCAGCCAAGATCCATGGGGCAGCTTTAACTATGGCTACACCTTC,CASSQDPWGSFNYGYTF